Many counts were recorded for the clone carrying this T cell receptor (beta chain). Its specificity is unknown. One entry per CDR3 protein results from TCRdb running MiXCR on the 5' RACE reads. The table shows about 220,000 distinct CDR3 sequences, with around 6.7% occurring only once. This sample was included in a study of T cells after yellow fever vaccination. This CDR3 is built from 15 residues. Between the trimmed V and J ends, which lost 7 bases and 5 bases, there was a span of 19 bases. Germline loops: CDR1 SGHRS, CDR2 YFSETQ. Study-wide results and limits: The study noted that FACS-sorted repertoires could contain abundant clonotypes contaminating from the bulk population. Faster peaking, at day 5 versus 15, marked a secondary response that was weaker.

The source is a man under 40 who received the YFV17D yellow fever vaccine. Sequenced here: CD4+ T cells sorted from PBMCs, sampled on the day of the yellow fever booster vaccination. The rearrangement uses TRBV5-1 and TRBJ2-1, with D possibly TRBD2 on 7 matching bases. Here the CDR3 DNA reads TGCGCCAGCTCCCACGGGGGCGGGAGACACAATGAGCAGTTCTTC. This translates into CASSHGGGRHNEQFF.